The present entry profiles one T cell receptor beta chain with its context. Antigen unknown. The sample originates from a study of naive and memory T cell subsets. Findings and caveats of the study: TCR transcript changes with activation or differentiation may affect this RNA method.

This CDR3 has 16 residues. Germline CDR1 reads SEHNR; CDR2 reads FQNEAQ (reference sequence). V lost 5 bases, J lost 2 bases, and 10 bases stayed unmatched. A UMI-containing oligonucleotide was joined by 3' ligation to the TCR cDNA template. Adult healthy volunteers gave 2.5 ml peripheral blood for whole-blood RNA. Unsorted total RNA, roughly 1 to 1000 ng, was DNase treated before reverse transcription. The SP2 primer and nested alpha and beta constant region primers amplified ligated cDNA in four rounds. Alpha and beta constant region primers primed reverse transcription for blood and skin samples. TCRdb re-called the 5' RACE reads with MiXCR, one entry per CDR3 protein. Among roughly 56,000 distinct CDR3 sequences listed, 7% to 8.5% were seen once.

The chain has TRBV7-9 and TRBJ2-3; 7 nucleotides match TRBD1. The receptor was derived from a male donor in good health. The CDR3 DNA is TGTGCCAGCAGCACAAACGGACAGGCTTACACAGATACGCAGTATTTT. Translation gives CASSTNGQAYTDTQYF.